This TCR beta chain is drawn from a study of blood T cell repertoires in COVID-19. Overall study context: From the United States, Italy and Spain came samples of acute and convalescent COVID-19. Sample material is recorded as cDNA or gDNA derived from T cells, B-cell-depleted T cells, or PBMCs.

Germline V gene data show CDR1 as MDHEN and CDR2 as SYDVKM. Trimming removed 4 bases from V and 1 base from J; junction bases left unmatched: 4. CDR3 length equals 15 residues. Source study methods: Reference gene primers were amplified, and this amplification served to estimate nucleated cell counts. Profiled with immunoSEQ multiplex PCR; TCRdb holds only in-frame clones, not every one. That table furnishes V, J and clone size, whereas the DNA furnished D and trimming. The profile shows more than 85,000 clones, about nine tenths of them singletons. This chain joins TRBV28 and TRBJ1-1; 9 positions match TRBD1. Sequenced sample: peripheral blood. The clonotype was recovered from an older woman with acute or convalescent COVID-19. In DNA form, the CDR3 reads TGTGCCAGCAGTTCGGCGGGACAGGGGAACACTGAAGCTTTCTTT. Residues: CASSSAGQGNTEAFF.